These 20 T cell receptor beta chains share one sample of origin, sequenced in a study of CD8 T cells in Susac syndrome. An amount of RNA that ranged from roughly 0.5 to 1 ug was reverse transcribed with random hexamers. From the immunoSEQ multiplex PCR reads, TCRdb called clonotypes with MiXCR, one entry per CDR3 protein. Of roughly 200,000 distinct CDR3 sequences in the sample, 91% are singletons; the top ten hold around 0.1%. Sequencing was done on a sample of CD4+ T cells from PBMCs. All receptors come from a human donor with Susac syndrome.

This chain links TRBV20-1 with TRBJ2-5; either TRBD1 or TRBD2 may supply D (6 bases each). Per the germline V gene, CDR1 is DFQATT and CDR2 is SNEGSKA (reference sequence). The CDR3 is made up of 13 amino acids. V shed 6 bases and J shed 4 bases, with 15 bases lying between them. CDR3 nucleotide sequence: TGCAGTGCCGGAGGGGGTAAGAGAGAGACCCAGTACTTC. Protein sequence: CSAGGGKRETQYF.

The genes are TRBV6-2 or TRBV6-3 and TRBJ2-5; tentative D call: TRBD2 (6 bases). The germline V gene encodes CDR1 MNHEY and CDR2 SVGEGT. V was clipped by 6 bases and J by 5 bases, with 16 bases between them. There are 14 residues in the CDR3. CDR3: CASRNNGGIETQYF. Written as DNA, the CDR3 is TGTGCCAGCAGAAATAACGGGGGAATCGAGACCCAGTACTTC.

The gene calls are TRBV5-6 and TRBJ1-4; 8 bases agree with TRBD1. Germline-derived CDR1 and CDR2 are SGHDT and YYEEEE. The ends lost 4 bases at V and 6 bases at J; junction bases unmatched: 5. This CDR3 has 14 amino acids. The CDR3 spells CASSRRGPDEKLFF. In DNA, the CDR3 is TGTGCCAGCAGCCGCAGGGGGCCAGATGAAAAACTGTTTTTT.

This clonotype was counted only a few times. V gene TRBV6-5 combines with J gene TRBJ2-1; perhaps TRBD2 as D (6 bases). This CDR3 contains 16 residues. V shed 0 bases and J shed 9 bases, with 18 bases lying between them. CDR1 and CDR2 from the germline V gene are MNHEY and SVGAGI. CDR3 sequence reads: CASSYSRESAGGEQFF. Here the CDR3 DNA reads TGTGCCAGCAGTTACTCGAGGGAGAGCGCCGGGGGTGAGCAGTTCTTC.

This clonotype has just one count. CDR3 DNA: TGCAGTGCCAGCTCATCGGGACTAGCGGGGTTCTACGAGCAGTACTTC. It specifies CSASSSGLAGFYEQYF. The chain links TRBV20-1 to TRBJ2-7; TRBD2 matches 13 bases. After removal of 6 bases from V and 3 bases from J, the junction contained 11 bases not matched to a gene. This CDR3 is built from 16 residues. Germline assignment: CDR1 DFQATT and CDR2 SNEGSKA (reference sequence).

The V call is TRBV25-1, the J call TRBJ2-7, with 9 positions matching TRBD1. This CDR3 is built from 16 residues. Unmatched junction bases numbered 15, after V lost 7 bases and J lost 5 bases. Germline-derived CDR1 and CDR2 are MGHDK and SYGVNS. CDR3 sequence: CASTEPLGTGFHEQYF. The CDR3 DNA sequence: TGTGCCAGCACCGAACCCCTGGGGACAGGGTTCCACGAGCAGTACTTC.

CDR3 bases: TGTGCCAGTAGTTTCGGACAGGGATCTTCCTATGGCTACACCTTC. This encodes CASSFGQGSSYGYTF. This sequence joins TRBV19 and TRBJ1-2; the match to TRBD1 covers 8 bases. Germline V gene lookup returns CDR1 LNHDA and CDR2 SQIVND (reference sequence). V lost 5 bases, J lost 4 bases, and 9 bases stayed unmatched. This CDR3 has 15 amino acids.

V and J are TRBV28 and TRBJ1-1; D possibly corresponds to TRBD1 (6 bases). This CDR3 is built from 13 residues. CDR1 and CDR2 from the germline V gene are MDHEN and SYDVKM. The ends were cut back, 6 bases at V and 1 base at J, with 9 bases in the middle. CDR3 sequence reads: CASRSTGNTEAFF. For the CDR3, the DNA is TGTGCCAGCAGATCGACAGGGAACACTGAAGCTTTCTTT.

About this clonotype: Compared with germline, one end of the junction differs, possibly owing to a read error. The rearrangement uses TRBV12-3 or TRBV12-4 and TRBJ2-3; TRBD1 aligns across 7 bases. The CDR3 extends over 11 amino acids. The CDR3 bases are TGTGCCAGCAGTTTCATCGGGACAGTCTTTTTT. Translating gives CASSFIGTVFF.

The chain joins TRBV7-2 to TRBJ1-1; D possibly corresponds to TRBD1 (5 bases). The V and J ends lost 2 bases and 4 bases respectively, with 14 bases between them. The CDR3 extends over 15 amino acids. Germline CDR1 and CDR2: SGHTA and FQGNSA. CDR3 protein: CASSLFAGGSTEAFF. CDR3 nucleotides: TGTGCCAGCAGCTTATTTGCGGGGGGTAGCACTGAAGCTTTCTTT.

The chain couples TRBV7-8 to TRBJ2-7; D is possibly TRBD1 or TRBD2 (5 bases each). Germline V gene lookup returns CDR1 SGHVS and CDR2 FQNEAQ. CDR3 length: 16 residues. The V end lost 7 bases, the J end lost 5 bases, and 24 bases lay between the germline ends. The CDR3 spells CASIRRQGVGVDEQYF. The CDR3 coding sequence is TGTGCCAGCATTCGCCGTCAGGGAGTAGGTGTGGACGAGCAGTACTTC.

The chain recombines TRBV7-2 with TRBJ2-7; possible D gene TRBD2, 5 bases. CDR1 and CDR2 (germline): SGHTA, FQGNSA. Trimming took off 5 bases at V and 2 bases at J, with 16 bases between the two ends. The CDR3 runs 15 residues. CDR3 loop: CASSPPSITPYEQYF. The CDR3 coding sequence is TGTGCCAGCAGCCCCCCTAGCATCACCCCCTACGAGCAGTACTTC.

This rearrangement joins TRBV29-1 to TRBJ2-7; 8 bases agree with TRBD1. The CDR3 length is 15 residues. The germline gives CDR1 SQVTM, CDR2 ANQGSEA. With V trimmed by 7 bases and J by 2 bases, 13 bases remained unmatched. This chain's CDR3 is CSAGYRTGQAYEQYF. As DNA, the CDR3 is TGCAGCGCCGGATACCGGACAGGGCAAGCCTACGAGCAGTACTTC.

The V and J genes are TRBV19 and TRBJ1-4, with D possibly being TRBD1 (5 bases). The germline V gene encodes CDR1 LNHDA and CDR2 SQIVND (reference sequence). V gave up 7 bases and J gave up 0 bases, with 12 bases separating them. The CDR3 is made up of 15 amino acids. The CDR3: CASTTAGATNEKLFF. The CDR3 DNA sequence: TGTGCCAGTACCACCGCGGGGGCAACTAATGAAAAACTGTTTTTT.

The chain uses TRBV5-1 and TRBJ2-7; D is unclear. The ends were cut back, 4 bases at V and 4 bases at J, with 21 bases in the middle. The CDR3 is made up of 16 amino acids. Germline CDR1 SGHRS, CDR2 YFSETQ. CDR3 in DNA: TGCGCCAGCAGCCCCTCGTCCCCCTCGGAAGGATACGAGCAGTACTTC. Translation: CASSPSSPSEGYEQYF.

This chain uses TRBV4-1 with TRBJ2-1, with a possible D match to TRBD1 (5 bases). CDR1 is MGHRA and CDR2 is YSYEKL in the germline V gene. Trimming shortened V by 4 bases and J by 2 bases, and 15 bases separated the two germline ends. This CDR3 contains 16 residues. CDR3 bases: TGCGCCAGCAGCCCAGTCCCAGGGAATGCCTACAATGAGCAGTTCTTC. Translated: CASSPVPGNAYNEQFF.

The rearrangement links TRBV28 to TRBJ2-5, with TRBD2 identical over 7 bases. This CDR3 spans 14 amino acids. J gave up 3 bases and V 5 bases, and 6 bases lay outside the gene matches. Germline V lookup: CDR1 MDHEN, CDR2 SYDVKM. The CDR3 region is CASSLAGDKETQYF. In DNA form, the CDR3 reads TGTGCCAGCAGTCTGGCGGGAGACAAAGAGACCCAGTACTTC.

V and J are TRBV6-5 and TRBJ2-1, with 10 bases matching TRBD1. Germline CDR1 MNHEY, CDR2 SVGAGI. The CDR3 contains 15 residues. V dropped 2 bases and J dropped 9; count of bases not matched to a gene: 7. CDR3 coding DNA: TGTGCCAGCAGTTACAGGGACAGGGGTACTTTTGAGCAGTTCTTC. This codes for CASSYRDRGTFEQFF.

The chain couples TRBV10-3 to TRBJ1-2; D possibly corresponds to TRBD1 (6 bases). V was cut by 0 bases and J by 0 bases, with 14 bases left in between. This CDR3 has 17 amino acids. CDR1 is ENHRY, CDR2 SYGVKD, per germline. Here the CDR3 reads CAISESITGRTNYGYTF. DNA of the CDR3: TGTGCCATCAGTGAGTCTATTACAGGGCGGACTAACTATGGCTACACCTTC.

The chain carries TRBV20-1 and TRBJ2-7; 12 bases match TRBD2. V shed 4 bases, J shed 7 bases, and the junction held 14 bases outside the gene matches. The CDR3 runs 16 residues. CDR1 DFQATT and CDR2 SNEGSKA come from the germline V gene (reference sequence). The CDR3 nucleotides read TGCAGTGCTATTCTAGCGGGAGGGTTATTCAGGTCGGAGCAGTACTTC. Translation gives CSAILAGGLFRSEQYF.